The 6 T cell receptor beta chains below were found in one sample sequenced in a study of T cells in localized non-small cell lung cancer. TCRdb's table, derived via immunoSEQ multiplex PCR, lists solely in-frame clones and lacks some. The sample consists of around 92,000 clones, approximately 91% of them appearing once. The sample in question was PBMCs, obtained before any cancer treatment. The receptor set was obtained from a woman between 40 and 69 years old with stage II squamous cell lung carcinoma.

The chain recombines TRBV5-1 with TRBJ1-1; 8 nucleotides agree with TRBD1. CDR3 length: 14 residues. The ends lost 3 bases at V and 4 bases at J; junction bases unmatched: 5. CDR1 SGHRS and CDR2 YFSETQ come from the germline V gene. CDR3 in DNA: TGCGCCAGCAGCTCTGGGACAGGTCCCACTGAAGCTTTCTTT. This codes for CASSSGTGPTEAFF.

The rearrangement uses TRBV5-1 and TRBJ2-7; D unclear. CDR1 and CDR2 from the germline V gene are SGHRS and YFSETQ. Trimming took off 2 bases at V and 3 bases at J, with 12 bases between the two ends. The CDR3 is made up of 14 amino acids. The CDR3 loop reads CASSLNDGYYEQYF. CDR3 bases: TGCGCCAGCAGCTTAAACGACGGCTACTACGAGCAGTACTTC.

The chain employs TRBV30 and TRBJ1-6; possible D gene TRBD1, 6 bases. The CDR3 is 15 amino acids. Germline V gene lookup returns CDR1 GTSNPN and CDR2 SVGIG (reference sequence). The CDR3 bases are TGTGCTTGGGGGCTCTCGAGCTCCTATAATTCACCCCTCCACTTT. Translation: CAWGLSSSYNSPLHF.

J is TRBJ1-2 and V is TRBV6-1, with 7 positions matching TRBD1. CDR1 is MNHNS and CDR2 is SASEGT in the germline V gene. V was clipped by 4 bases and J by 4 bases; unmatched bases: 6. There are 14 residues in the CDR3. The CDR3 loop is CASSASGGGYGYTF. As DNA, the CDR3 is TGTGCCAGCAGTGCCTCAGGGGGAGGCTATGGCTACACCTTC.

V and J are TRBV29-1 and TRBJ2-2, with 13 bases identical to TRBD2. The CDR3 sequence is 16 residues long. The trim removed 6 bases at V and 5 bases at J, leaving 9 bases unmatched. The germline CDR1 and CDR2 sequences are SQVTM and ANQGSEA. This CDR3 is CSVLGLAGAKTGELFF. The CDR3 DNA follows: TGCAGCGTGCTCGGACTAGCGGGAGCAAAAACCGGGGAGCTGTTTTTT.

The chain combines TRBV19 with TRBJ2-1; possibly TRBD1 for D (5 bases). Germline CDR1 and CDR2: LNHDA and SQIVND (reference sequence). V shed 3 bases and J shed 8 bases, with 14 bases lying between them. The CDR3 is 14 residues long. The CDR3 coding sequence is TGTGCCAGTAGTATGGTTGTGGGGCTGCATGAGCAGTTCTTC. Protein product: CASSMVVGLHEQFF.